This entry concerns a single TCR beta chain. Its specificity is not known. Assayed TCR templates numbered 90,000 to 100,000 for each sample. Profiling relied on immunoSEQ multiplex PCR, and the TCRdb table lists in-frame clones only, not all of them. The table lists 80,000 to 95,000 clones, about 95% of them singletons. The V end lost 3 bases, the J end lost 0 bases, and 15 bases lay between the germline ends. Germline V gene lookup returns CDR1 MDHEN and CDR2 SYDVKM. The CDR3 consists of 16 residues. These data are taken from a study of siplizumab effects on memory and regulatory T cells. Whole-study results and caveats: Treg-derived clones made up an average of about 73% of mappable alloreactive CD4+ clones with siplizumab and roughly 25% in controls. Only a minor fraction of alloreactive clones mapped to unstimulated subsets. Naive T cells seemed more diverse than memory cells; they also seemed major alloresponse contributors.

Sequenced material: CD8+ T cells sorted from blood. The V and J genes are TRBV28 and TRBJ2-7; D is possibly TRBD1 (5 bases). The TCR was taken from a human donor in good health. The CDR3 region is CASSLYRRQSSYEQYF. CDR3 nucleotide sequence: TGTGCCAGCAGTTTGTACAGGAGACAGAGCTCCTACGAGCAGTACTTC.